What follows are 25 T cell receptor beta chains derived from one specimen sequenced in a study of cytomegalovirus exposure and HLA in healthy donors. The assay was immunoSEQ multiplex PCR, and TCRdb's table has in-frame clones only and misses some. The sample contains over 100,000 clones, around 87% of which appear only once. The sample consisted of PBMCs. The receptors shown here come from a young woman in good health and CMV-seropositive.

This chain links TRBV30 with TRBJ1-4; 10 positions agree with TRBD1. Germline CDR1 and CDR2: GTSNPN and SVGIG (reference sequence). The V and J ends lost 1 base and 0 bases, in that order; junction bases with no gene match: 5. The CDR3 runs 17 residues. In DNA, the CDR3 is TGTGCCTGGAGTGGAGGGACAGGGGTGACAACTAATGAAAAACTGTTTTTT. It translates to CAWSGGTGVTTNEKLFF.

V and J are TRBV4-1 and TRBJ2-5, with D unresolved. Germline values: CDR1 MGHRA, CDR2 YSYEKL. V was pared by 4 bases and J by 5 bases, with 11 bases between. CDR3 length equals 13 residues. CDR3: CASSLFRSETQYF. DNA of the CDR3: TGCGCCAGCAGCCTTTTTCGGTCGGAGACCCAGTACTTC.

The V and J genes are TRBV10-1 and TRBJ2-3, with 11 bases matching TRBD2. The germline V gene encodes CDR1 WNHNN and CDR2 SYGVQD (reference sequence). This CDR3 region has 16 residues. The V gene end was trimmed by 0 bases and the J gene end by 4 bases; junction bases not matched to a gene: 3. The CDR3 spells CASSESASGGSDTQYF. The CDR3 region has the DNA TGCGCCAGCAGTGAGTCCGCTAGCGGGGGGTCAGATACGCAGTATTTT.

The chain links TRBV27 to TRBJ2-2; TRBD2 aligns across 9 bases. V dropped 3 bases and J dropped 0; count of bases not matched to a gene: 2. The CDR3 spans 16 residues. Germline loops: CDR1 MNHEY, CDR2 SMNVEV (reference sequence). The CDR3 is CASSLLAGTNTGELFF. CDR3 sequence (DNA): TGTGCCAGCAGTTTGCTAGCGGGGACGAACACCGGGGAGCTGTTTTTT.

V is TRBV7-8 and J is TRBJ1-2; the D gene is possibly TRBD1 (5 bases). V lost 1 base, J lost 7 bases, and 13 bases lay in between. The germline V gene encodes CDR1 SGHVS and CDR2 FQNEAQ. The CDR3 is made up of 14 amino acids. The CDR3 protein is CASSLVPGLSGYTF. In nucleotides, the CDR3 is TGTGCCAGCAGCTTAGTTCCAGGGTTGAGTGGCTACACCTTC.

CDR3 in amino acids: CASSPLVSYEQYF. The CDR3 DNA reads as TGTGCCAGCAGCCCCTTAGTATCCTACGAGCAGTACTTC. V is TRBV7-9 and J is TRBJ2-7; D ambiguous. The CDR3 has 13 residues. The germline V gene has CDR1 SEHNR and CDR2 FQNEAQ (reference sequence). With 5 bases removed from V and 1 base from J, the gap between germline ends came to 9 bases.

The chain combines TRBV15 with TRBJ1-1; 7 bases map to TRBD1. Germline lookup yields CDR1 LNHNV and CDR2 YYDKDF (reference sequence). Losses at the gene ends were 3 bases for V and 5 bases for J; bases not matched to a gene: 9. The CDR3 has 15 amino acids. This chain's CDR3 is CATSRKGASGTEAFF. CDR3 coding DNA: TGTGCCACCAGCAGGAAGGGGGCGAGTGGAACTGAAGCTTTCTTT. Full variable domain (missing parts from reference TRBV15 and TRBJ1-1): DAMVIQNPRYQVTQFGKPVTLSCSQTLNHNVMYWYQQKSSQAPKLLFHYYDKDFNNEADTPDNFQSRRPNTSFCFLDIRSPGLGDTAMYLCATSRKGASGTEAFFGQGTRLTVV.

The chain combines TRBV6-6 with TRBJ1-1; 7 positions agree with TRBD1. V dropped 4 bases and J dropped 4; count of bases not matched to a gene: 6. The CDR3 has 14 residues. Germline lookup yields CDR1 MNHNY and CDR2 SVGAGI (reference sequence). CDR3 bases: TGTGCCAGCAGTTCCGACAGGGCCTTCACTGAAGCTTTCTTT. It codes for CASSSDRAFTEAFF.

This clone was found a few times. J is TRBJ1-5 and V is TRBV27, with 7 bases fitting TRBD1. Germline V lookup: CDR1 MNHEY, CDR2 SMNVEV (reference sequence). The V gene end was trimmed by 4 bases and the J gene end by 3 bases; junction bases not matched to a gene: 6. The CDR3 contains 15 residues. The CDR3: CASSSWDSPNQPQHF. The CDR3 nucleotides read TGTGCCAGCAGTTCCTGGGACAGCCCCAATCAGCCCCAGCATTTT.

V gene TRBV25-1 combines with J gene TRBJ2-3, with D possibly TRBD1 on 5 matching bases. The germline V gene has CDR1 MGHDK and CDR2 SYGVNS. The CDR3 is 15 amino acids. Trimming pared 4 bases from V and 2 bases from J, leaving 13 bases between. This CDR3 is CASSVQGGYTDTQYF. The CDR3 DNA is TGTGCCAGCAGTGTCCAGGGTGGGTACACAGATACGCAGTATTTT. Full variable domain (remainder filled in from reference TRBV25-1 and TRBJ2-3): EADIYQTPRYLVIGTGKKITLECSQTMGHDKMYWYQQDPGMELHLIHYSYGVNSTEKGDLSSESTVSRIRTEHFPLTLESARPSHTSQYLCASSVQGGYTDTQYFGPGTRLTVL.

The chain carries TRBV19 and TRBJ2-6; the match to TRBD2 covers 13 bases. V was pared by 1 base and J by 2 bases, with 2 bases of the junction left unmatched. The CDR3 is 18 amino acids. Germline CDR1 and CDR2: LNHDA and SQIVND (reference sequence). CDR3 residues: CASSIGGLAGTGANVLTF. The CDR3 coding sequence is TGTGCCAGTAGTATAGGGGGACTAGCGGGAACTGGGGCCAACGTCCTGACTTTC.

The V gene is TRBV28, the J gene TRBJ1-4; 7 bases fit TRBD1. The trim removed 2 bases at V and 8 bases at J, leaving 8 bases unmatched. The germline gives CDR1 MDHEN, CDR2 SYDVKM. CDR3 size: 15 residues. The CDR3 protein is CASSLGDREWEKLFF. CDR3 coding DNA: TGTGCCAGCAGTTTAGGTGACAGGGAATGGGAAAAACTGTTTTTT.

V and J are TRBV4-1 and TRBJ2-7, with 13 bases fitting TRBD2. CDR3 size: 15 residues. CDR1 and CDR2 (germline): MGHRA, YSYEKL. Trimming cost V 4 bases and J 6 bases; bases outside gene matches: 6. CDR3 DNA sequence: TGCGCCAGCAGCCGGAGGACTAGCGGGAGCTCCGAGCAGTACTTC. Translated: CASSRRTSGSSEQYF.

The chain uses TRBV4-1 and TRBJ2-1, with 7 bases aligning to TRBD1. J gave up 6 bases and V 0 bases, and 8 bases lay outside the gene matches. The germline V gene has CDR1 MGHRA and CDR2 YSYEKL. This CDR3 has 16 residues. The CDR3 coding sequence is TGCGCCAGCAGCCAAGATCTCGGCAGGGGGTCCAATGAGCAGTTCTTC. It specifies CASSQDLGRGSNEQFF.

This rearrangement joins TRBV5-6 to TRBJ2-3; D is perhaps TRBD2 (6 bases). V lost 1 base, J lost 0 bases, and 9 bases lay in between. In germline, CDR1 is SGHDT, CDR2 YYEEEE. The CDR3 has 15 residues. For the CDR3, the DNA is TGTGCCAGCAGCTTGCCGGCGGGGAGCACAGATACGCAGTATTTT. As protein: CASSLPAGSTDTQYF.

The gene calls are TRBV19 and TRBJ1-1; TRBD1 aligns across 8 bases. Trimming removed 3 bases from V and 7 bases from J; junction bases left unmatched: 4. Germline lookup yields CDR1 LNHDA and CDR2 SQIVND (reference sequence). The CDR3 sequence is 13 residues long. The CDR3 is CASSIDRGYEAFF. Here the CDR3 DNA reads TGTGCCAGTAGTATCGACAGGGGTTATGAAGCTTTCTTT. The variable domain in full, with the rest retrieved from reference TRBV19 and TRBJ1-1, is DGGITQSPKYLFRKEGQNVTLSCEQNLNHDAMYWYRQDPGQGLRLIYYSQIVNDFQKGDIAEGYSVSREKKESFPLTVTSAQKNPTAFYLCASSIDRGYEAFFGQGTRLTVV.

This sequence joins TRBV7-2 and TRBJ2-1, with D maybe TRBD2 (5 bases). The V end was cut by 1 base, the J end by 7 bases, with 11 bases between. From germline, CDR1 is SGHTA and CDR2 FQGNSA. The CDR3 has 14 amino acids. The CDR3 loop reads CASSLGHSGNEQFF. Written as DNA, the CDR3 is TGTGCCAGCAGCTTAGGGCATTCGGGGAATGAGCAGTTCTTC.

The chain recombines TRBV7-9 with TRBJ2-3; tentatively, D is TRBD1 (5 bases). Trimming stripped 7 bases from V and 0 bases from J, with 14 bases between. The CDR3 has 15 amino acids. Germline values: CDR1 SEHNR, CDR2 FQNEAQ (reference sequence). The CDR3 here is CASTQGVASTDTQYF. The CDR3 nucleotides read TGTGCCAGCACCCAGGGCGTTGCTAGCACAGATACGCAGTATTTT.

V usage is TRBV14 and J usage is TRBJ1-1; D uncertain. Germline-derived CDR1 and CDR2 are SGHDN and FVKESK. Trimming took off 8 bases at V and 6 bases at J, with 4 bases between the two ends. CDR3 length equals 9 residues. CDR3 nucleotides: TGTGCCAGCCCTCCTGAAGCTTTCTTT. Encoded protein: CASPPEAFF.

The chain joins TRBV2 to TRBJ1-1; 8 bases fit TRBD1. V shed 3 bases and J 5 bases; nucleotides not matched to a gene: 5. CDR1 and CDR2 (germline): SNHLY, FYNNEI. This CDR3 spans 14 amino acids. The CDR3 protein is CASSEEQGATEAFF. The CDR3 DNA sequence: TGTGCCAGCAGTGAGGAGCAGGGGGCAACTGAAGCTTTCTTT.

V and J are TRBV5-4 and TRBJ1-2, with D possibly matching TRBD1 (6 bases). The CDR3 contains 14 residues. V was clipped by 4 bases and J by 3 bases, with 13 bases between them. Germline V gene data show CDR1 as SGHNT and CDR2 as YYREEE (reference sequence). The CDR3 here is CASSGGSEDYGYTF. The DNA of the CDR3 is TGTGCCAGCAGCGGGGGCTCGGAGGACTATGGCTACACCTTC.

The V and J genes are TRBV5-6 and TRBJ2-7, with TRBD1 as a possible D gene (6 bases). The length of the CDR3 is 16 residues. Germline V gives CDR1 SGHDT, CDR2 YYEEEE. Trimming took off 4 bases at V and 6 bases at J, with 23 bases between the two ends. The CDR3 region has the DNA TGTGCCAGCAGCCAACTGGGGGACAAGGAAACTCGCGAGCAGTACTTC. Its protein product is CASSQLGDKETREQYF.

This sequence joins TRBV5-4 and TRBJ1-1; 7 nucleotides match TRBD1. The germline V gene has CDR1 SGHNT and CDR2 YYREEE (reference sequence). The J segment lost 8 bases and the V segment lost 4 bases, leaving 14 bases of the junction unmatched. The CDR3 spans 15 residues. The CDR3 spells CASSPKGARDSEAFF. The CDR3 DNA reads TGTGCCAGCAGCCCCAAGGGGGCGCGGGACTCGGAAGCTTTCTTT.

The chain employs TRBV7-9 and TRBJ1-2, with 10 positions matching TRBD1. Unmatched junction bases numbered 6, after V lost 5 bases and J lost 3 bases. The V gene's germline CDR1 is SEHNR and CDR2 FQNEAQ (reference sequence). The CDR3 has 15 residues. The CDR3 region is CASSPRGQGDYGYTF. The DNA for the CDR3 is TGTGCCAGCAGCCCGCGAGGACAGGGGGACTATGGCTACACCTTC.

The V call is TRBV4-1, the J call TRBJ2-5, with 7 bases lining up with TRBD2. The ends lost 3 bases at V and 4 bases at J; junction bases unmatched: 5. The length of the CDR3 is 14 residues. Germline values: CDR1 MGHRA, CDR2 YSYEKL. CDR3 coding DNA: TGCGCCAGCAGCCACAGCGGGACTACAGAGACCCAGTACTTC. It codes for CASSHSGTTETQYF.